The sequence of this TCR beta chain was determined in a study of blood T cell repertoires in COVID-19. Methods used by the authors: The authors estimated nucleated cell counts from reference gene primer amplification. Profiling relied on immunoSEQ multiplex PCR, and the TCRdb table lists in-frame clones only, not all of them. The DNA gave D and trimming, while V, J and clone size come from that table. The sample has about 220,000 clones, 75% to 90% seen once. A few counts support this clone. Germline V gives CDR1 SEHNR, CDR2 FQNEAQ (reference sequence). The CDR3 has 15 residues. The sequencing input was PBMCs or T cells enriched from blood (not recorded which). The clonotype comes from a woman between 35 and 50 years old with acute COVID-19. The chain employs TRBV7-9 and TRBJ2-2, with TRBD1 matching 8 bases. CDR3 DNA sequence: TGTGCGGATGGGACAGGCCTCGGGGACACCGGGGAGCTGTTTTTT. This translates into CADGTGLGDTGELFF.